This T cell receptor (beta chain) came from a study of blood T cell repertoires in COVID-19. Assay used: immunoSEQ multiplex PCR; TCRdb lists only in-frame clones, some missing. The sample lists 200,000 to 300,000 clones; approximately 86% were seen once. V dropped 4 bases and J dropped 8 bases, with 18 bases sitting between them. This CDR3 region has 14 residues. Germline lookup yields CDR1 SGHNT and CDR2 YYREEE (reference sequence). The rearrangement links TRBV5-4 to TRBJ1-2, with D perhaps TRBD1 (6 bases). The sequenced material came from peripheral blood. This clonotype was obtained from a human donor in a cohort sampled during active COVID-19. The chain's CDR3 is CASSRGGDLRGYTF. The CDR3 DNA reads TGTGCCAGCAGCCGAGGGGGAGATTTGCGCGGCTACACCTTC.